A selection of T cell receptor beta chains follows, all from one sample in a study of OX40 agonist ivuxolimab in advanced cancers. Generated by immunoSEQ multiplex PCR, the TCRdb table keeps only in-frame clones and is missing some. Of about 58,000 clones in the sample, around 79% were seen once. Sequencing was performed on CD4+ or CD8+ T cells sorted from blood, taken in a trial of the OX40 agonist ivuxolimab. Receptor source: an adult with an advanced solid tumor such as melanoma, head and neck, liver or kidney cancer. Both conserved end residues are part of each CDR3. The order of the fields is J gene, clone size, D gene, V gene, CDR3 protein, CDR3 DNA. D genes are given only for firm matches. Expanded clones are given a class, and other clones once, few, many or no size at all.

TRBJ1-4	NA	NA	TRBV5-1	CASSLSLQLNEKLFF	TGCGCCAGCAGCTTGAGTCTACAGCTTAATGAAAAACTGTTTTTT
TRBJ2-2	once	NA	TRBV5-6	CASSFTATDVGELFF	TGTGCCAGCAGCTTTACGGCTACAGATGTCGGGGAGCTGTTTTTT
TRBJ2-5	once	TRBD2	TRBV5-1	CASQRELLAGERETQYF	TGCGCCAGCCAAAGAGAACTTCTAGCGGGGGAACGAGAGACCCAGTACTTC
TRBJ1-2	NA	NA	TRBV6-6	CASKMSSSNYGYTF	TGTGCCAGCAAAATGTCAAGTTCTAACTATGGCTACACCTTC
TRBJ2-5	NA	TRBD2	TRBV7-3	CASSQGTSGSQTQYF	TGTGCCAGCAGCCAAGGGACTAGCGGGAGCCAGACCCAGTACTTC
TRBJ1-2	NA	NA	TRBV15	CATSREAATANYGYTF	TGTGCCACCAGCAGGGAAGCAGCGACCGCTAACTATGGCTACACCTTC
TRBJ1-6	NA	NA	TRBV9	CASSVVGEGSPLHF	TGTGCCAGCAGCGTAGTGGGGGAGGGTTCACCCCTCCACTTT
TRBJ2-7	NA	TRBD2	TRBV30	CAWTPGTSGRVYEQYF	TGTGCCTGGACCCCCGGGACTAGCGGGAGAGTCTACGAGCAGTACTTC
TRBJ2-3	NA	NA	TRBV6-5	CASRDGSTDTQYF	TGTGCCAGCAGGGACGGGAGCACAGATACGCAGTATTTT
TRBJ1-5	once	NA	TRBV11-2	CASSLGASSNQPQHF	TGTGCCAGCAGCTTAGGTGCCTCTAGCAATCAGCCCCAGCATTTT
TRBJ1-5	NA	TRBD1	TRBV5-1	CASSIEQGQGQPQHF	TGCGCCAGCAGCATTGAACAGGGGCAGGGTCAGCCCCAGCATTTT
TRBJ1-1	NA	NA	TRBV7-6	CASSLFGGEAFF	TGTGCCAGCAGCTTATTTGGAGGAGAAGCTTTCTTT
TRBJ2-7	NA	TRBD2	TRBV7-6	CASSLVSGVYEQYF	TGTGCCAGCAGCTTAGTTAGCGGGGTCTACGAGCAGTACTTC
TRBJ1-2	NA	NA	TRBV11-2	CASSSEGFGDGYTF	TGTGCCAGCAGCTCAGAGGGGTTTGGCGATGGCTACACCTTC
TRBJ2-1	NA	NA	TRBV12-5	CASGLVQGVWSSYNEQFF	TGTGCTAGTGGTTTGGTACAGGGTGTTTGGAGCTCCTACAATGAGCAGTTCTTC
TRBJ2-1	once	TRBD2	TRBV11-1	CASSLEMGGDLYNEQFF	TGTGCCAGCAGCTTAGAGATGGGGGGGGATCTCTACAATGAGCAGTTCTTC
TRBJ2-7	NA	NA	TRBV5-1	CASSRQDLHEQYF	TGCGCCAGCAGCCGACAGGACCTACACGAGCAGTACTTC
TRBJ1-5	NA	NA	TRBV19	CASTSWGNQPQHF	TGTGCCAGCACTTCTTGGGGCAATCAGCCCCAGCATTTT
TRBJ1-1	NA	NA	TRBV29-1	CSVELRAETEAFF	TGCAGCGTTGAACTCAGGGCTGAAACTGAAGCTTTCTTT
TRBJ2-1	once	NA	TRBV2	CAGRRLVHNEQFF	TGTGCCGGCAGAAGACTAGTCCACAATGAGCAGTTCTTC
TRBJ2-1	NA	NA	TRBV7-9	CASSLTPYNEQFF	TGTGCCAGCAGCCTTACACCGTACAATGAGCAGTTCTTC
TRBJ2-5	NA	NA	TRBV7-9	CASSLALGQEETQYF	TGTGCCAGCAGCTTAGCGCTGGGCCAGGAAGAGACCCAGTACTTC
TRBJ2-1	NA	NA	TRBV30	CAWSTGGVQFF	TGTGCCTGGAGTACCGGGGGAGTGCAGTTCTTC
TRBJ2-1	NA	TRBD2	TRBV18	CASSKETSLNEQFF	TGTGCCAGCTCAAAAGAGACTAGCTTGAATGAGCAGTTCTTC
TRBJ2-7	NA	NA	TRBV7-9	CASSLVRPGEQYF	TGTGCCAGCAGCTTAGTTCGTCCGGGCGAGCAGTACTTC
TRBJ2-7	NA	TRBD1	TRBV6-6	CASSRRDRTYEQYF	TGTGCCAGCAGTCGCCGGGACAGGACCTACGAGCAGTACTTC